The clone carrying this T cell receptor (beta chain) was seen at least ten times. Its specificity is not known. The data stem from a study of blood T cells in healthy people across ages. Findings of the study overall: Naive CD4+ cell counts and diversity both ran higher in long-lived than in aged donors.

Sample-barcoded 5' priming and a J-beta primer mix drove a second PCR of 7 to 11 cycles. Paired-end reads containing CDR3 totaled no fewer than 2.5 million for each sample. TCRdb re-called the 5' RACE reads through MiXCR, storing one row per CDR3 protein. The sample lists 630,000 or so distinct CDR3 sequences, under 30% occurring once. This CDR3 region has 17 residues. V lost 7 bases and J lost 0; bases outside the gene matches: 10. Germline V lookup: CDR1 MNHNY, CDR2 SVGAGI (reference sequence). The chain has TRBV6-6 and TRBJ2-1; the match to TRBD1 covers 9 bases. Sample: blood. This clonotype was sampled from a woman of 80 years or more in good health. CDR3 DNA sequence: TGTGCCAGCACCAATGCCGGACAGGGGAGCTCCTACAATGAGCAGTTCTTC. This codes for CASTNAGQGSSYNEQFF.